This entry lists 5 T cell receptor beta chains sequenced from one sample in a study of cytomegalovirus exposure and HLA in healthy donors. Only in-frame clones appear in the TCRdb table, and some are missing; sequencing was by immunoSEQ multiplex PCR. The table lists about 200,000 clones, 80% to 90% of them singletons. The material sequenced was PBMCs. The receptors come from a woman aged 30 to 39 in good health and CMV-seropositive.

J is TRBJ2-7 and V is TRBV5-1; perhaps TRBD2 as D (5 bases). Trimming removed 4 bases from V and 2 bases from J, with 13 bases in between. Per germline, CDR1 SGHRS and CDR2 YFSETQ. CDR3 length: 14 amino acids. This CDR3 reads CASSPRTRAYEQYF. The CDR3 DNA reads TGCGCCAGCAGCCCACGGACGCGGGCCTACGAGCAGTACTTC.

This chain connects TRBV6-1 to TRBJ2-2, with 10 bases that match TRBD1. Germline trimming cut 7 bases from V and 3 bases from J; bases unmatched to any gene: 2. The germline V gene encodes CDR1 MNHNS and CDR2 SASEGT. The CDR3 totals 14 residues. CDR3 region: CASMDRGDTGELFF. CDR3 bases: TGTGCCAGCATGGACAGGGGGGACACCGGGGAGCTGTTTTTT.

This clone was seen a few times. Other DNA sequences in this specimen translate into the identical CDR3. The V and J genes are TRBV30 and TRBJ1-2; D gene ambiguous. The CDR3 totals 11 residues. CDR1 is GTSNPN, CDR2 SVGIG, per germline (reference sequence). The V end lost 2 bases, the J end lost 5 bases, and 6 bases lay between the germline ends. The CDR3 loop is CAWSPGYGYTF. CDR3 in DNA: TGTGCCTGGAGTCCGGGGTATGGCTACACCTTC.

The sample holds one count of this clone. The V call is TRBV4-1, the J call TRBJ2-1; 9 bases fit TRBD2. The V gene end was trimmed by 0 bases and the J gene end by 8 bases; junction bases not matched to a gene: 14. The CDR3 runs 18 residues. Looked up from germline, CDR1 is MGHRA and CDR2 is YSYEKL. CDR3 DNA: TGCGCCAGCAGCCAAGAGATGATAGCGGGGGACTCCCGGGATGAGCAGTTCTTC. Translated, it gives CASSQEMIAGDSRDEQFF.

V usage is TRBV11-2 and J usage is TRBJ2-2, with D possibly TRBD2 on 6 matching bases. The CDR3 consists of 17 residues. CDR1 is SGHAT and CDR2 is FQNNGV in the germline V gene. V lost 0 bases and J 0 bases, leaving 11 bases between the germline ends. CDR3 protein: CASSLETAGTNTGELFF. In DNA, the CDR3 is TGTGCCAGCAGCTTAGAAACTGCGGGAACGAACACCGGGGAGCTGTTTTTT.